These T cell receptor beta chains were read from a single sample in a study of control samples from healthy donors and cancer patients. The method was immunoSEQ multiplex PCR; TCRdb's version includes in-frame clones alone and lacks a portion of them. The sample contains about 98,000 clones, about 79% of which appear only once. The sample consisted of blood. These TCRs come from a woman in her twenties or thirties in good health. CDR3s include the opening cysteine and the closing phenylalanine or tryptophan. D genes are given only for firm matches. Clone sizes are given selectively: once, few, many, or a class where the clone is expanded.

>TRBJ2-7|-|TRBD1|TRBV5-6
CASSLVVSGQGSEQYF
TGTGCCAGCAGCTTGGTTGTTTCGGGACAGGGTAGCGAGCAGTACTTC
>TRBJ2-3|-|-|TRBV9
CASSLEGGASDTQYF
TGTGCCAGCAGCCTCGAGGGGGGGGCCTCTGATACGCAGTATTTT
>TRBJ2-3|-|-|TRBV6-4
CASSDSVGATDTQYF
TGTGCCAGCAGTGACTCGGTCGGGGCCACAGATACGCAGTATTTT
>TRBJ1-1|-|TRBD1|TRBV6-6
CASILDRETEAFF
TGTGCCAGCATCCTGGACAGGGAGACTGAAGCTTTCTTT
>TRBJ2-2|-|TRBD1|TRBV29-1
CSAGPGGNTGELFF
TGCAGCGCTGGACCAGGGGGAAACACCGGGGAGCTGTTTTTT
>TRBJ1-2|-|-|TRBV11-2
CASGSFYGYTF
TGTGCCAGCGGTAGTTTCTATGGCTACACCTTC
>TRBJ2-7|-|TRBD1|TRBV18
CASSPDYGTVFREQYF
TGTGCCAGCTCCCCCGATTACGGGACAGTATTTCGGGAGCAGTACTTC
>TRBJ1-1|-|-|TRBV19
CASSIGGRDTEAFF
TGTGCCAGTAGTATTGGGGGCCGGGACACTGAAGCTTTCTTT
>TRBJ1-6|-|TRBD1|TRBV11-2
CASSFYRGTNSPLHF
TGTGCCAGCAGCTTCTACAGGGGCACCAATTCACCCCTCCACTTT
>TRBJ1-2|few|-|TRBV27
CASSLSHTNYGYTF
TGTGCCAGCAGTTTATCCCACACAAACTATGGCTACACCTTC
>TRBJ1-2|few|-|TRBV6-2/TRBV6-3
CASSYFGGGINYGYTF
TGTGCCAGCAGTTACTTTGGAGGTGGGATTAACTATGGCTACACCTTC
>TRBJ2-5|-|-|TRBV18
CASSPSGVETQYF
TGTGCCAGCTCACCATCGGGGGTCGAGACCCAGTACTTC
>TRBJ1-2|-|TRBD1|TRBV6-5
CASKSGTGVAYGYTF
TGTGCCAGCAAATCCGGGACAGGGGTTGCCTATGGCTACACCTTC
>TRBJ2-3|-|-|TRBV10-1
CASSEFKMSSDTQYF
TGCGCCAGCAGTGAGTTCAAGATGTCGTCAGATACGCAGTATTTT
>TRBJ2-4|-|-|TRBV5-3
CARSLRGTGLAKNIQYF
TGTGCCAGAAGCTTGCGGGGCACGGGGCTAGCCAAAAACATTCAGTACTTC
>TRBJ2-5|-|-|TRBV30
CAWRRSTETQYF
TGTGCCTGGAGACGTAGCACGGAGACCCAGTACTTC
>TRBJ2-2|few|-|TRBV21-1
CASSEKGNTGELFF
TGTGCCAGCAGCGAAAAGGGGAACACCGGGGAGCTGTTTTTT
>TRBJ1-3|few|-|TRBV19
CASSMRGAVSGNTIYF
TGTGCCAGTAGTATGAGAGGGGCCGTATCTGGAAACACCATATATTTT
>TRBJ2-3|-|-|TRBV9
CASSPLARASTDTQYF
TGTGCCAGCAGCCCCCTAGCTCGGGCCAGCACAGATACGCAGTATTTT
>TRBJ2-3|-|TRBD2|TRBV7-2
CASSLGVRTSERDTQYF
TGTGCCAGCAGCTTGGGTGTCCGGACTAGCGAGAGGGATACGCAGTATTTT
>TRBJ2-7|-|TRBD1|TRBV5-1
CASSARTGDYEQYF
TGCGCCAGCAGCGCTCGGACAGGGGACTACGAGCAGTACTTC
>TRBJ1-4|once|-|TRBV4-1
CASSQAGAGEKLFF
TGCGCCAGCAGCCAAGCAGGGGCGGGCGAAAAACTGTTTTTT
>TRBJ2-3|few|TRBD2|TRBV2
CASSSLVASGGPGTDTQYF
TGTGCCAGCAGTTCCCTCGTTGCTAGCGGGGGACCCGGCACAGATACGCAGTATTTT
>TRBJ2-1|-|-|TRBV11-2
CASSHGDEQFF
TGTGCCAGCAGCCACGGGGATGAGCAGTTCTTC
>TRBJ1-2|-|TRBD1|TRBV29-1
CSVGQNNGGYTF
TGCAGCGTGGGACAGAACAACGGGGGCTACACCTTC
>TRBJ2-2|-|TRBD1|TRBV3-1/TRBV3-2
CASSQVSRGRLAGELFF
TGTGCCAGCAGCCAAGTCTCGAGGGGGCGACTCGCCGGGGAGCTGTTTTTT
>TRBJ1-1|-|-|TRBV27
CASSLRYRVLGTEAFF
TGTGCCAGCAGTTTAAGGTATCGGGTGCTGGGCACTGAAGCTTTCTTT
>TRBJ2-3|-|TRBD2|TRBV5-6
CASSSLREGSVTQYF
TGTGCCAGCAGCTCTCTCCGGGAGGGTAGCGTTACGCAGTATTTT
>TRBJ2-3|-|-|TRBV5-4
CASSGLGADTQYF
TGTGCCAGCAGCGGGCTAGGGGCAGATACGCAGTATTTT
>TRBJ1-4|-|-|TRBV2
CASRGDEKLFF
TGTGCCAGCAGGGGAGACGAAAAACTGTTTTTT
>TRBJ2-5|-|-|TRBV6-1
CASSDPAGTQETQYF
TGTGCCAGCAGTGATCCAGCGGGGACACAAGAGACCCAGTACTTC
>TRBJ1-5|-|-|TRBV6-2/TRBV6-3
CASSYWGNQPQHF
TGTGCCAGCAGTTACTGGGGCAATCAGCCCCAGCATTTT
>TRBJ2-5|few|-|TRBV5-1
CASSLSPGQETQYF
TGCGCCAGCAGCCTCTCACCGGGACAAGAGACCCAGTACTTC
>TRBJ2-3|-|-|TRBV18
CASSPAPFTDTQYF
TGTGCCAGCTCACCAGCCCCCTTCACAGATACGCAGTATTTT
>TRBJ1-5|-|-|TRBV7-2
CASSLTGPVSQPQHF
TGTGCCAGCAGCTTAACAGGTCCGGTATCTCAGCCCCAGCATTTT
>TRBJ1-2|-|TRBD1|TRBV30
CAWRGDRGSDGYTF
TGTGCCTGGAGAGGGGACAGGGGTTCGGATGGCTACACCTTC
>TRBJ2-7|-|-|TRBV6-1
CASSEARQAYEQYF
TGTGCCAGCAGTGAAGCGCGCCAGGCCTACGAGCAGTACTTC
>TRBJ2-1|few|TRBD1|TRBV29-1
CSVGDRGFYNEQFF
TGCAGCGTCGGGGACAGGGGTTTCTACAATGAGCAGTTCTTC
>TRBJ1-5|once|-|TRBV19
CATRKTAYSNQPQHF
TGTGCCACCCGTAAAACAGCGTATAGCAATCAGCCCCAGCATTTT
>TRBJ1-2|-|TRBD1|TRBV19
CASSMGQLEPYTF
TGTGCCAGTAGTATGGGACAGCTTGAACCCTACACCTTC
>TRBJ2-6|-|-|TRBV5-1
CASSPASGANVLTF
TGCGCCAGCAGCCCAGCCTCTGGGGCCAACGTCCTGACTTTC